The sample holds many counts of the clone carrying this T cell receptor beta chain. The V end was cut by 5 bases, the J end by 6 bases, with 14 bases between. The germline gives CDR1 SQVTM, CDR2 ANQGSEA. The CDR3 sequence is 12 residues long. TCRdb recomputed calls from the RT-PCR reads with MiXCR, one row per CDR3 protein. The sample lists hundreds of thousands of distinct CDR3 sequences; about 10% were seen once. This sample was included in a study of response to subunit inactivated influenza vaccine. This same sample was also taken into another study, of T cells expressing NK-cell markers. That work states: It was by 5'RACE template switching with UMIs that TCR beta cDNA was made. Several donors showed dominant NKG2C+ clonotypes comprising roughly 1.0-7.0% of their CD8+ T cells. Uncertainty persisted over the HCMV specificity of expanded NKG2C+ T cell clones.

Sequencing used PBMCs from blood, obtained on the day of vaccination. The rearrangement uses TRBV29-1 and TRBJ2-7, with D possibly being TRBD2 (7 bases). This TCR was sampled from a middle-aged man who received an inactivated influenza vaccine. CDR3 in amino acids: CSVRGGRREQYF. CDR3 coding DNA: TGCAGCGTTAGGGGGGGACGTCGCGAGCAGTACTTC.